A single sample is the source of the 11 T cell receptor beta chains below, sequenced in a study of CXCR3-negative and CXCR3-positive naive CD8 T cells. Through 5' RACE with UMI labels, the TRB cDNA libraries were prepared. For each CDR3 protein, TCRdb gives one entry from its re-call of the 5' RACE reads, without DNA. The table for this sample gives more than 7,000 distinct CDR3 sequences. Sequences were obtained from naive CXCR3- CD8+ T cells from blood. Subset here: CD45RO-CCR7+CD27+CD95- naive CD8+ T cells lacking CXCR3 (TNR3-). These receptors originate from a human donor in good health. Some clones in this sample may be carry-over from other donors' samples.

This clonotype is called medium-sized based on its frequency. This chain joins TRBV7-2 and TRBJ1-6; TCRdb's D call of TRBD1 is untestable without DNA. Germline CDR1 is SGHTA and CDR2 is FQGNSA. The CDR3 runs to 17 residues. CDR3: CASSLEDTSSYNSPLHF.

The rearrangement joins TRBV29-1 to TRBJ2-3. CDR3 length: 11 amino acids. CDR1 is SQVTM, CDR2 ANQGSEA, per germline. CDR3 in amino acids: CSVEDLGTQYF.

The chain links TRBV4-1 to TRBJ2-7; TCRdb gives TRBD1 as the D gene, but with no DNA this cannot be confirmed. CDR1 and CDR2 from the germline V gene are MGHRA and YSYEKL. The CDR3 runs 14 residues. CDR3 sequence: CASSQSPGSYEQYF.

This rearrangement joins TRBV4-1 to TRBJ2-5; TCRdb names TRBD2, which stays unverified in the absence of DNA. The germline V gene encodes CDR1 MGHRA and CDR2 YSYEKL. This CDR3 is 18 amino acids long. CDR3 protein: CASATGTSGGGGQETQYF.

The chain employs TRBV11-2 and TRBJ1-4; TCRdb lists TRBD1, though no DNA is available to test this call. The length of the CDR3 is 15 residues. Germline loops: CDR1 SGHAT, CDR2 FQNNGV. CDR3: CASSLDPRAEEKLFF. The full variable domain, with the rest looked up from reference TRBV11-2 and TRBJ1-4, is EAGVAQSPRYKIIEKRQSVAFWCNPISGHATLYWYQQILGQGPKLLIQFQNNGVVDDSQLPKDRFSAERLKGVDSTLKIQPAKLEDSAVYLCASSLDPRAEEKLFFGSGTQLSVL.

The rearrangement uses TRBV10-3 and TRBJ2-6; TCRdb calls TRBD1, which cannot be checked without DNA. The CDR3 covers 16 residues. Per the germline V gene, CDR1 is ENHRY and CDR2 is SYGVKD. CDR3 residues: CAITPDVYSGANVLTF.

The chain has TRBV6-5 and TRBJ2-5; TCRdb names TRBD2, which stays unverified in the absence of DNA. Germline CDR1 MNHEY, CDR2 SVGAGI. The CDR3 contains 15 residues. This CDR3 reads CASIPGLAGALTQYF.

This clonotype is called medium-sized based on its frequency. V gene TRBV14 combines with J gene TRBJ2-3; TCRdb's D call of TRBD1 is untestable without DNA. CDR1 is SGHDN, CDR2 FVKESK, per germline. The CDR3 totals 14 residues. The CDR3: CASSQVPAADTQYF.

The chain combines TRBV4-1 with TRBJ1-1. The CDR3 consists of 17 residues. The germline V gene encodes CDR1 MGHRA and CDR2 YSYEKL. The CDR3 loop reads CASSQVQHGQANTEAFF.

This clonotype is classed as large (0.1 to 1%) by frequency. V gene TRBV12-3 or TRBV12-4 combines with J gene TRBJ1-1. The CDR3 loop spans 14 amino acids. The CDR3: CASSLRNTYTEAFF.

The rearrangement links TRBV28 to TRBJ2-7. The CDR3 extends over 16 amino acids. Germline CDR1 reads MDHEN; CDR2 reads SYDVKM. Here the CDR3 reads CASSPRYSLFGYEQYF.